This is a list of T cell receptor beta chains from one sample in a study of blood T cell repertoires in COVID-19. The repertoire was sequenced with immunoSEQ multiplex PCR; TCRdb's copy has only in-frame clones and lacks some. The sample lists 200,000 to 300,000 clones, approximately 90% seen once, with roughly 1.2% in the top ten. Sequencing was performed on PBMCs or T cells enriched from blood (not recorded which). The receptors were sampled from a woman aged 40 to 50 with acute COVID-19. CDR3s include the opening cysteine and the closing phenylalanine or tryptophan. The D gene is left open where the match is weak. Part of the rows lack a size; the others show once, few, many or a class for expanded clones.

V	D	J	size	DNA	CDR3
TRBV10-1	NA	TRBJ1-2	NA	TGCGCCAGCAGTGAGACAGGTCGGGACTATGGCTACACCTTC	CASSETGRDYGYTF
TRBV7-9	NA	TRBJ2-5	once	TGTGCCAGCAGCCCGGACTGGGCCGAACAAGAGACCCAGTACTTC	CASSPDWAEQETQYF
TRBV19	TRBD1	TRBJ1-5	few	TGTGCCAGTAGTCGGGACAGAGGCCCCAATCAGCCCCAGCATTTT	CASSRDRGPNQPQHF
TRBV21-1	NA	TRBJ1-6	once	TGTGCCAGCTCTTATTTGGTTGGGACAGGACTTGAGGGGAATTCACCCCTCCACTTT	CASSYLVGTGLEGNSPLHF
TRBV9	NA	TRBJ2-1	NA	TGTGCCAGCAGCGTAGGGGTCGGGAGTTCCTACAATGAGCAGTTCTTC	CASSVGVGSSYNEQFF
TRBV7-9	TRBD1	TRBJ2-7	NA	TGTGCCAGCAGCCCGGCGGACAGGGCCTACGAGCAGTACTTC	CASSPADRAYEQYF
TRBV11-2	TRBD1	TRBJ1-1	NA	TGTGCCAGCAGGCGTATTGGACAGGGTGTTACTTTCTTT	CASRRIGQGVTFF
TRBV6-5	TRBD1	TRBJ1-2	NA	TGTGCCAGCAGTTCCCTTTTGGGACAGGGTTCACCCGGCTACACCTTC	CASSSLLGQGSPGYTF
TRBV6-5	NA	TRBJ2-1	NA	TGTGCCAGCAGTTACGAGACTAGCTACAATGAGCAGTTCTTC	CASSYETSYNEQFF
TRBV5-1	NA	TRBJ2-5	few	TGCGCCAGCTCCAGCGATGTTTACCAAGAGACCCAGTACTTC	CASSSDVYQETQYF
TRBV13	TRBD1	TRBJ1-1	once	TGTGCCAGCAGCACAGACAGGGAGGCGAGGAAAAACACTGAAGCTTTCTTT	CASSTDREARKNTEAFF
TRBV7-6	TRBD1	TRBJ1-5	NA	TGTGCCAGCAGCTTATTGACAGGGAATCAGCCCCAGCATTTT	CASSLLTGNQPQHF
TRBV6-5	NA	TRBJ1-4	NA	TGTGCCAGCAGTTACTCGGGGGGGGGCGATTGGGAAAAACTGTTTTTT	CASSYSGGGDWEKLFF
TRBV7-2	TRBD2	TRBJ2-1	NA	TGTGCCAGCAGCTTATTCGGGACTAGCGGGATAGGTGAGCAGTTCTTC	CASSLFGTSGIGEQFF
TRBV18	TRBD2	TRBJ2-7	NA	TGTGCCAGCTCACCTAAACCCGGGACTAGCGGGAGAAAAACCTACGAGCAGTACTTC	CASSPKPGTSGRKTYEQYF
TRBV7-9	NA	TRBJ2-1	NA	TGTGCCAGCAGCGACCTTAGCGGATACAATGAGCAGTTCTTC	CASSDLSGYNEQFF
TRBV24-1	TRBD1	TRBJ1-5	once	TGTGCCACCGAGGCAGGGGGCTTTAATCAGCCCCAGCATTTT	CATEAGGFNQPQHF
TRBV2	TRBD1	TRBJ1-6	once	TGTGCCAGCAGTGCGACAGGGGGAAATTCACCCCTCCACTTT	CASSATGGNSPLHF
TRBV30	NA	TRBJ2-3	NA	TGTGCCTGGAGTAAGACGGAGGGGGCCACAGATACGCAGTATTTT	CAWSKTEGATDTQYF
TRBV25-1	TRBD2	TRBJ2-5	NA	TGTGCCAGCAGTTTTGTAGCGGGAGTACAAGAGGCCCAGTACTTC	CASSFVAGVQEAQYF
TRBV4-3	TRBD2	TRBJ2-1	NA	TGCGCCAGCAGCCCGGACGGACTAGCGAACGATGAGCAGTTCTTC	CASSPDGLANDEQFF
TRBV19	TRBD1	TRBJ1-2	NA	TGTGCCAGTAGTCGAGACAGGGTTCATAGAGGCTACACCTTC	CASSRDRVHRGYTF
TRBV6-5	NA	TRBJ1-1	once	TGTGCCAGCAGTTACCTCCCCCCAGGGGATGGCACTGAAGCTTTCTTT	CASSYLPPGDGTEAFF
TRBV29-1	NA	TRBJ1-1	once	TGCAGCGTTGATTGGCAACCGAACACTGAAGCTTTCTTT	CSVDWQPNTEAFF
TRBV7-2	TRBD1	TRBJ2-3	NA	TGTGCCAGCAGCCAGAGGACAGGACGCCTCCTGGATACGCAGTATTTT	CASSQRTGRLLDTQYF
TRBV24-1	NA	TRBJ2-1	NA	TGTGCCACCAGTGATCACCGGGACTTGGACTACAATGAGCAGTTCTTC	CATSDHRDLDYNEQFF
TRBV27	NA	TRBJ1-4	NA	TGTGCCAGCAGTTTAGGGTACAGCCGTAATGAAAAACTGTTTTTT	CASSLGYSRNEKLFF
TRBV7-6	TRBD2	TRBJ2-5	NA	TGTGCCAGCAGCTTACAAGTAGTAGCGGGGGGGGCCAGGGCCCAGTACTTC	CASSLQVVAGGARAQYF
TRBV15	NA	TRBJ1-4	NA	TGTGCCACCAGCGGAGCGGAGACCGACGCAACTAATGAAAAACTGTTTTTT	CATSGAETDATNEKLFF
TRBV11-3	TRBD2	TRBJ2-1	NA	TGTGCCAGCAGCCAGTTTAGTAGCGGGAGTGGGAATGAGCAGTTCTTC	CASSQFSSGSGNEQFF
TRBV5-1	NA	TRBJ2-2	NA	TGCGCCAGCAGCACGCTAGGGGGAAACACCGGGGAGCTGTTTTTT	CASSTLGGNTGELFF
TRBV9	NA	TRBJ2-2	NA	TGTGCCAGCAGCTCTAACACCGGGGAGCTGTTTTTT	CASSSNTGELFF
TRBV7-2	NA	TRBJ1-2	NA	TGTGCCAGCAGCACCCCCCCGACAACGCTTTATGGCTACACCTTC	CASSTPPTTLYGYTF
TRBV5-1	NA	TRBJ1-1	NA	TGCGCCAGCAGCTTGGAGTCGGGGATGAACACTGAAGCTTTCTTT	CASSLESGMNTEAFF
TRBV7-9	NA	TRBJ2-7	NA	TGTGCCAGCAGCTTAGCGGGGGGAACCGAGCAGTACTTC	CASSLAGGTEQYF
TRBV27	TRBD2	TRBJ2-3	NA	TGTGCCAGCAGGCCAGCGGGACTTTTCACAGATACGCAGTATTTT	CASRPAGLFTDTQYF
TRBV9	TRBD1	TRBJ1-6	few	TGTGCCAGCAGCCCCAAAGCCGGGACAGGATTTAATTCACCCCTCCACTTT	CASSPKAGTGFNSPLHF
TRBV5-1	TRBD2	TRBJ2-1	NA	TGCGCCAGCAGCTTGGGTCGGGCGGGAGTGAATGAGCAGTTCTTC	CASSLGRAGVNEQFF
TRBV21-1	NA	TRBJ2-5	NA	TGTGCCAGCAGAAAGGGAGGTAAAGAGACCCAGTACTTC	CASRKGGKETQYF
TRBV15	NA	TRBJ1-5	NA	TGTGCCACCAGCAGATCCAGGGGATATCAGCCCCAGCATTTT	CATSRSRGYQPQHF
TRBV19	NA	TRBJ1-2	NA	TGTGCCAGTAGTCCCCGGGCCAGGGATGGCTACACCTTC	CASSPRARDGYTF
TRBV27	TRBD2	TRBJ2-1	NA	TGTGCCAGCAGTTTTGGACTAGACGGGACTAGCATGTTCTTC	CASSFGLDGTSMFF
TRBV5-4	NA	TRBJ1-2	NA	TGTGCCAGCAGCTTGGTAGGGGTTAATGGCTACACCTTC	CASSLVGVNGYTF
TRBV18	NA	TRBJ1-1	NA	TGTGCCAGCTCACCACCGAGCTTAAACACTGAAGCTTTCTTT	CASSPPSLNTEAFF
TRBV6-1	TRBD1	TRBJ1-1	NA	TGTGCCAGCAGTGAGCGGGTGACAGGGATCCCTGAAGCTTTCTTT	CASSERVTGIPEAFF
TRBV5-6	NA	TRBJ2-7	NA	TGTGCCAGCAGTTCCACCCCGGGAGAGCAGTACTTC	CASSSTPGEQYF
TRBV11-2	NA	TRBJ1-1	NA	TGTGCCAGCAGCTTTAACCGGGAAGCTTTCTTT	CASSFNREAFF
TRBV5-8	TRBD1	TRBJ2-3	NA	TGTGCCAGCGGCGAACGGACAGGGGGGCTAGATACGCAGTATTTT	CASGERTGGLDTQYF
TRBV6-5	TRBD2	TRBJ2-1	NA	TGTGCCAGCAGTTACGGGCTAGCGGGGCACAATGAGCAGTTCTTC	CASSYGLAGHNEQFF
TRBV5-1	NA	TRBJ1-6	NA	TGCGCCAGCAGCTTGGAGGAGAGCTCCTATAATTCACCCCTCCACTTT	CASSLEESSYNSPLHF
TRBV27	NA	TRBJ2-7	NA	TGTGCCAGCCAGTCCAGGGCGTACGAGCAGTACTTC	CASQSRAYEQYF